What follows are 10 T cell receptor beta chains derived from one specimen sequenced in a study of Graves' ophthalmopathy and Graves' hyperthyroidism. For repertoire sequencing, the TCR beta CDR3 regions were amplified from RNA transcripts. HTBI-primed first-round RT-PCR preceded second-round multiplex PCR. TCRdb passed the multiplex PCR reads through MiXCR, listing each CDR3 protein once. This sample has 500,000 to 800,000 distinct CDR3 sequences, with more than 40% found just once. Sequenced material: peripheral blood. Receptor source: an adult man with Graves' ophthalmopathy.

This clonotype was detected many times. V is TRBV10-3 and J is TRBJ1-4; D is possibly TRBD1 (6 bases). CDR1 and CDR2 from the germline V gene are ENHRY and SYGVKD. The CDR3 is made up of 15 amino acids. V shed 0 bases and J shed 5 bases, with 10 bases lying between them. CDR3 nucleotide sequence: TGTGCCATCAGTGAGTCAGCGGGGGGCAATGAAAAACTGTTTTTT. Its protein is CAISESAGGNEKLFF.

Note on this clonotype: A single base separates this from a much larger clone, so it may be a read error. V gene TRBV7-3 combines with J gene TRBJ1-2, with D unclear. CDR3 length: 14 residues. Germline values: CDR1 SGHTA, CDR2 FQGTGA. The CDR3: CTSSPGIGGYGYTF. As DNA, the CDR3 is TGTACCAGCAGCCCGGGGATCGGCGGCTATGGCTACACCTTC.

There are many counts of this clonotype. The chain combines TRBV2 with TRBJ2-7, with 12 bases fitting TRBD1. With V trimmed by 6 bases and J by 6 bases, 9 bases remained unmatched. In germline, CDR1 is SNHLY, CDR2 FYNNEI. There are 15 residues in the CDR3. The CDR3, as DNA: TGTGCCAGCAGCGAACCCGGGACAGGGGGCGGCGAGCAGTACTTC. Protein sequence: CASSEPGTGGGEQYF.

The rearrangement uses TRBV5-5 and TRBJ1-5; no clear D gene. This CDR3 is 16 amino acids long. In germline, CDR1 is SGHKS, CDR2 YYEKEE (reference sequence). V shed 0 bases and J shed 7 bases, with 17 bases lying between them. CDR3 sequence (DNA): TGTGCCAGCAGCTTGGCCCCAGGCCCCACGGGGCAGCCCCAGCATTTT. It specifies CASSLAPGPTGQPQHF. Using reference TRBV5-5 and TRBJ1-5 for the parts outside the CDR3, the full variable domain is DAGVTQSPTHLIKTRGQQVTLRCSPISGHKSVSWYQQVLGQGPQFIFQYYEKEERGRGNFPDRFSARQFPNYSSELNVNALLLGDSALYLCASSLAPGPTGQPQHFGDGTRLSIL.

In its sample, this clonotype was seen many times. The rearrangement uses TRBV7-2 and TRBJ1-1; D is unclear. Looked up from germline, CDR1 is SGHTA and CDR2 is FQGNSA. The CDR3 contains 13 residues. Trimming removed 5 bases at V and 1 base at J, with 8 bases between. CDR3 in amino acids: CASSNTQNTEAFF. The CDR3 DNA reads TGTGCCAGCAGCAATACACAGAACACTGAAGCTTTCTTT. Filled out from reference TRBV7-2 and TRBJ1-1, the complete variable domain reads GAGVSQSPSNKVTEKGKDVELRCDPISGHTALYWYRQSLGQGLEFLIYFQGNSAPDKSGLPSDRFSAERTGGSVSTLTIQRTQQEDSAVYLCASSNTQNTEAFFGQGTRLTVV.

This clonotype has a handful of counts. A junction boundary mismatches the germline segment, possibly from a read error. The chain links TRBV19 to TRBJ2-7; maybe TRBD2 (6 bases). CDR3 size: 15 residues. Germline lookup yields CDR1 LNHDA and CDR2 SQIVND (reference sequence). This CDR3 is CASSSRLGGSFEQYF. CDR3 in DNA: TGTGCCAGTAGTAGTCGATTGGGAGGTTCCTTCGAGCAGTACTTC.

This chain uses TRBV20-1 with TRBJ1-3, with D hard to call. This CDR3 has 11 amino acids. V lost 3 bases to trimming and J lost 6 bases, with 6 bases between them. Germline CDR1 and CDR2: DFQATT and SNEGSKA (reference sequence). CDR3 region: CSARGLNTIYF. The DNA of the CDR3 is TGCAGTGCTAGGGGGTTAAACACCATATATTTT.

This sequence joins TRBV7-9 and TRBJ2-7, with 7 bases identical to TRBD1. The CDR3 has 14 residues. Germline trimming cut 1 base from V and 6 bases from J; bases unmatched to any gene: 6. CDR1 SEHNR and CDR2 FQNEAQ come from the germline V gene (reference sequence). This CDR3 is CASSLEGGLGEQYF. In DNA form, the CDR3 reads TGTGCCAGCAGCTTAGAAGGGGGCCTGGGCGAGCAGTACTTC.

The chain is built from TRBV19 and TRBJ1-1, with D unclear. The CDR3 loop spans 14 amino acids. Germline assignment: CDR1 LNHDA and CDR2 SQIVND (reference sequence). Trimming left V 11 bases short and J 3 bases short, with 19 bases between. Written as DNA, the CDR3 is TGTGCCTGGAGTGTACAAGGCGGATACACTGAAGCTTTCTTT. This gives the protein CAWSVQGGYTEAFF.

J is TRBJ2-2 and V is TRBV4-2, with D possibly TRBD1 on 5 matching bases. Germline lookup yields CDR1 LGHNA and CDR2 YNFKEQ. This CDR3 has 17 amino acids. V gave up 1 base and J gave up 3 bases, with 15 bases separating them. CDR3 sequence reads: CASSQVAGLTDTGELFF. The DNA of the CDR3 is TGTGCCAGCAGCCAAGTGGCTGGATTGACAGACACCGGGGAGCTGTTTTTT.